This T cell receptor beta chain was observed in a study of blood T cell repertoires in COVID-19. Background on the study: Acute and convalescent COVID-19 specimens originated in the United States, Italy and Spain. T cells, B-cell-depleted T cells, or PBMCs provided the cDNA or gDNA that served as material.

Per the original methods: From reference gene primer amplification, estimates of nucleated cell counts were derived. TCRdb keeps only in-frame clones here, not all; method: immunoSEQ multiplex PCR. V and J calls and clone size come straight from that table; D and trimming were deduced from the DNA. The repertoire consists of about 360,000 clones, with about four fifths occurring once and the leading ten covering approximately 3.1%. The CDR3 is 18 residues long. Trimming cost V 6 bases and J 7 bases; bases outside gene matches: 18. Germline CDR1 KGHDR, CDR2 SFDVKD. The V and J genes are TRBV24-1 and TRBJ2-1, with 9 bases aligning to TRBD2. Sequenced: peripheral blood. The receptor's source is a man aged 30-40 years with active or convalescent COVID-19. The CDR3 spells CATSPPLGAGGHGNEQFF. As DNA, the CDR3 is TGTGCCACCAGTCCCCCGTTGGGAGCGGGGGGCCACGGGAATGAGCAGTTCTTC.